The sequence of this TCR beta chain was determined in a study of T cell clones after liver transplantation. Study-wide background: A pre-transplant mixed lymphocyte reaction with TCRbeta sequencing defined graft-donor-reactive clones followed in post-transplant blood. Three of eight recipients were HCV-positive; others had non-autoimmune, non-viral indications. Graft-donor-reactive sequences were compared with third-party-reactive TCRbeta sequences from pre-transplant mixed lymphocyte reactions.

The data were produced by immunoSEQ multiplex PCR, yet TCRdb's version contains in-frame clones alone and is incomplete. The data contain around 76,000 clones, 80% of them seen just once; the ten biggest clones take up around 0.72%. Trimming took 1 base from V and 5 from J, leaving 15 bases between them. This CDR3 has 15 residues. CDR1 is SGHNT and CDR2 is YYREEE in the germline V gene (reference sequence). Here the sequenced sample was CD4+ T cells from blood, taken 12 months after liver transplant. The receptor was derived from a human patient who received a liver transplant. Some T cells could come from the graft donor. The chain combines TRBV5-4 with TRBJ1-1; D may be TRBD1 (6 bases). The CDR3 sequence: CASSLLVGRGTEAFF. CDR3 nucleotide sequence: TGTGCCAGCAGCTTGCTAGTTGGTAGGGGGACTGAAGCTTTCTTT.